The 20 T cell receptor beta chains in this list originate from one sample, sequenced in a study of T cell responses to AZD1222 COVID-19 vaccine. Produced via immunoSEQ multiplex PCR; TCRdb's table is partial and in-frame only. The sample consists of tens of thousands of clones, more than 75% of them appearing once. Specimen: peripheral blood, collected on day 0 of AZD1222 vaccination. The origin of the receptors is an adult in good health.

The CDR3 DNA sequence: TGTGCCAGCAGCCACCTCACCCCAGGGGGAGGTGTGGGCTACACCTTC. This codes for CASSHLTPGGGVGYTF. The genes are TRBV4-2 and TRBJ1-2, with 7 positions matching TRBD1. Losses at the gene ends were 3 bases for V and 8 bases for J; bases not matched to a gene: 15. The CDR3 covers 16 residues. Germline CDR1 is LGHNA and CDR2 is YNFKEQ.

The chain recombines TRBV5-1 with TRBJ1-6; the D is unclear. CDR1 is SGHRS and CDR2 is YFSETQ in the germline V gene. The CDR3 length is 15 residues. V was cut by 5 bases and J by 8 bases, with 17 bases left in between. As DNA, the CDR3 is TGCGCCAGCAGTTCGGTGCTCTCTGCTTATTCACCCCTCCACTTT. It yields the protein CASSSVLSAYSPLHF.

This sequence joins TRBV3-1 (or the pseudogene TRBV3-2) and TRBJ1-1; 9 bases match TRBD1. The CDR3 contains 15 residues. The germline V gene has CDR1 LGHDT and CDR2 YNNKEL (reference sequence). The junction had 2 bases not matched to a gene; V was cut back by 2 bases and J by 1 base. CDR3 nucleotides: TGTGCCAGCAGCCAAACAGGGGGCGAGAACACTGAAGCTTTCTTT. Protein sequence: CASSQTGGENTEAFF.

The CDR3 spells CASSTNFGANVLTF. The CDR3 DNA reads as TGTGCCAGCAGCACTAACTTTGGGGCCAACGTCCTGACTTTC. The J gene is TRBJ2-6, the V gene TRBV9; D ambiguous. The germline V gene encodes CDR1 SGDLS and CDR2 YYNGEE. The CDR3 contains 14 residues. The V and J ends lost 4 bases and 3 bases respectively, with 8 bases between them.

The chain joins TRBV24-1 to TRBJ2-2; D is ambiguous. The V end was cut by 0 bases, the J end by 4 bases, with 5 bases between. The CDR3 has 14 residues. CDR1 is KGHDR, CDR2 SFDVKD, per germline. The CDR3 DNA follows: TGTGCCACCAGTGATTTGTACAGCACCGGGGAGCTGTTTTTT. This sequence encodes CATSDLYSTGELFF.

In DNA, the CDR3 is TGTGCCTGGGGAACCCTCACAGGGGGCAACACTGAAGCTTTCTTT. Its translation: CAWGTLTGGNTEAFF. The V and J genes are TRBV30 and TRBJ1-1; 9 positions agree with TRBD1. V shed 5 bases and J 2 bases; nucleotides not matched to a gene: 9. CDR3 length: 15 residues. The germline V gene has CDR1 GTSNPN and CDR2 SVGIG (reference sequence).

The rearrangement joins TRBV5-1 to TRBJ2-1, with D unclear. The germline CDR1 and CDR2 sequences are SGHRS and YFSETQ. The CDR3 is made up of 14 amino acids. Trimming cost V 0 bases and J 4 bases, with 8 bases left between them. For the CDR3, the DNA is TGCGCCAGCAGCTTGGAACAGTTATACAATGAGCAGTTCTTC. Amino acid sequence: CASSLEQLYNEQFF.

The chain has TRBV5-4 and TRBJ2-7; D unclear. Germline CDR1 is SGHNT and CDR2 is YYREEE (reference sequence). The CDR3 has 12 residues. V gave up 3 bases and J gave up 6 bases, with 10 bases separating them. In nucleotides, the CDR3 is TGTGCCAGCAGCTCCACGGCCACCGAGCAGTACTTC. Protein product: CASSSTATEQYF.

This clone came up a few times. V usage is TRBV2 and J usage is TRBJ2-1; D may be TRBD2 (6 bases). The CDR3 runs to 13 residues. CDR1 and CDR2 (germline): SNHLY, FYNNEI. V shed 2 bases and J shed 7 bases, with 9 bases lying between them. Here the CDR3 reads CASSEMGRNEQFF. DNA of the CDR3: TGTGCCAGCAGTGAAATGGGGAGGAATGAGCAGTTCTTC.

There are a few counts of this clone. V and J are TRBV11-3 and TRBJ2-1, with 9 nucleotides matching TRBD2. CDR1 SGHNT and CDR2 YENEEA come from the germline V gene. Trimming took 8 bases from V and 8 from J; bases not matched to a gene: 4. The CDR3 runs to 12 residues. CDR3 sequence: CASASSGDEQFF. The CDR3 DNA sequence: TGTGCCAGCGCCTCTAGCGGGGATGAGCAGTTCTTC.

CDR3 sequence: CASSLGRESDTQYF. DNA for the CDR3: TGTGCCAGCAGCTTGGGTCGGGAATCAGATACGCAGTATTTT. The V and J genes are TRBV5-4 and TRBJ2-3; possibly TRBD2 for D (5 bases). V was cut by 0 bases and J by 4 bases, with 9 bases left in between. There are 14 residues in the CDR3. Germline V CDR1 and CDR2: SGHNT, YYREEE (reference sequence).

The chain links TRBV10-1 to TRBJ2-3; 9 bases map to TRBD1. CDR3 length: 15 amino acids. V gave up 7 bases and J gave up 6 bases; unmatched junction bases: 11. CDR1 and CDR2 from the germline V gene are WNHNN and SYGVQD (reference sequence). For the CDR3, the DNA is TGCGCCAGCATGAGGGGACAGGGAGGATCTGATACGCAGTATTTT. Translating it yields CASMRGQGGSDTQYF.

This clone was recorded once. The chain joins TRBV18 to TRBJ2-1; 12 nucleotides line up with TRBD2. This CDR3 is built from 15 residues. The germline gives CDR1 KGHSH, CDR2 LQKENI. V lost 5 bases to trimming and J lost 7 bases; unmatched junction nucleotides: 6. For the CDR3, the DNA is TGTGCCAGCTCAAAGACTAGCGGGAGCTCGAATGAGCAGTTCTTC. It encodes CASSKTSGSSNEQFF. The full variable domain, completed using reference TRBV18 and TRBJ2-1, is NAGVMQNPRHLVRRRGQEARLRCSPMKGHSHVYWYRQLPEEGLKFMVYLQKENIIDESGMPKERFSAEFPKEGPSILRIQQVVRGDSAAYFCASSKTSGSSNEQFFGPGTRLTVL.

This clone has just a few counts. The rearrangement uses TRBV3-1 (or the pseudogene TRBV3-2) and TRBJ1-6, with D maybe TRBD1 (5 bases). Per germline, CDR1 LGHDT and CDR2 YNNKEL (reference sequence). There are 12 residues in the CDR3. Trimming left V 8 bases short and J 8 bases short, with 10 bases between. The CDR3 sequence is CASGDGDSPLHF. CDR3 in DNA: TGTGCCAGCGGGGACGGTGATTCACCCCTCCACTTT.

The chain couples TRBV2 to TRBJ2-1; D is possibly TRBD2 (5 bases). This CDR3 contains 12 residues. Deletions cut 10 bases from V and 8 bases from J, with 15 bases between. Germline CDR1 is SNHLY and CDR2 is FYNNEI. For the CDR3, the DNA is TGTGCCACCAGGCCGGGATCGCATGAGCAGTTCTTC. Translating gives CATRPGSHEQFF.

In DNA form, the CDR3 reads TGTGCCTGGTCGGACAGGGGGTTTGGAAACACCATATATTTT. Residues: CAWSDRGFGNTIYF. The rearrangement links TRBV30 to TRBJ1-3, with 10 bases matching TRBD1. This CDR3 has 14 residues. V lost 5 bases and J lost 3; bases outside the gene matches: 4. Germline-derived CDR1 and CDR2 are GTSNPN and SVGIG (reference sequence).

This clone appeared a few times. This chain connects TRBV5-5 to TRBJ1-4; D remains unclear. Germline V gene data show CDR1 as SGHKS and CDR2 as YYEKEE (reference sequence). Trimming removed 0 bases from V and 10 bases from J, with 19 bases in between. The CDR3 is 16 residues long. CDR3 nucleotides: TGTGCCAGCAGCTTGGAGCTGACGGGGAGGGTGAGAAAACTGTTTTTT. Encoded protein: CASSLELTGRVRKLFF.

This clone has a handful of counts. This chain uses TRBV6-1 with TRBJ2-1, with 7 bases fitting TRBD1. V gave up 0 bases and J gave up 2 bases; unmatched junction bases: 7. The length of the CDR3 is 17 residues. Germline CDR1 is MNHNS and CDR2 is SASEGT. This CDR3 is CASSEAVTGQPYNEQFF. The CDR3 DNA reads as TGTGCCAGCAGTGAAGCGGTGACAGGGCAGCCCTACAATGAGCAGTTCTTC.

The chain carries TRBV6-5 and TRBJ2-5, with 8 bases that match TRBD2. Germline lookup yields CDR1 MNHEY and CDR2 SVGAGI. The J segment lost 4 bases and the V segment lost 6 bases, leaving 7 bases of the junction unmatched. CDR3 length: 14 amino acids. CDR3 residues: CASRRGAEVETQYF. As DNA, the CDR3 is TGTGCCAGCAGGCGGGGGGCCGAAGTAGAGACCCAGTACTTC.

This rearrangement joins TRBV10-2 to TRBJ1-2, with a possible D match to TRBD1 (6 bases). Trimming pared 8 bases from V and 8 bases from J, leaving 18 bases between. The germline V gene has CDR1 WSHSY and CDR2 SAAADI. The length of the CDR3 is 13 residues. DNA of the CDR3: TGCGCCAGCTCAATTTCCACAGGGAAGGGCTACACCTTC. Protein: CASSISTGKGYTF.